Listed here are 22 T cell receptor beta chains from one sample, sequenced in a study of blood T cell repertoires in COVID-19. Clones were read by immunoSEQ multiplex PCR, and TCRdb kept only the in-frame ones, dropping some. This repertoire shows 45,000 to 50,000 clones, roughly 87% found once; its top ten account for about 7%. The sample taken for sequencing was peripheral blood. Receptors were obtained from a man between 60 and 75 years old with active COVID-19.

V gene TRBV5-1 combines with J gene TRBJ1-1; 8 bases align to TRBD1. Germline loops: CDR1 SGHRS, CDR2 YFSETQ. V lost 4 bases to trimming and J lost 1 base; unmatched junction nucleotides: 12. This CDR3 is 17 amino acids long. The CDR3 bases are TGCGCCAGCAGCACCTTATTATCCGGGACAGGGAACACTGAAGCTTTCTTT. Protein product: CASSTLLSGTGNTEAFF.

The genes are TRBV19 and TRBJ1-1; no definite D call. The V end lost 6 bases, the J end lost 1 base, and 9 bases lay between the germline ends. The CDR3 length is 13 residues. Germline V gene sequence: CDR1 LNHDA, CDR2 SQIVND (reference sequence). Here the CDR3 reads CASRDTANTEAFF. The DNA of the CDR3 is TGTGCCAGTAGAGACACAGCGAACACTGAAGCTTTCTTT.

The rearrangement uses TRBV19 and TRBJ1-5, with D tentatively TRBD1 (5 bases). CDR1 is LNHDA, CDR2 SQIVND, per germline (reference sequence). The CDR3 has 14 residues. Trimming removed 3 bases from V and 1 base from J, with 7 bases in between. The CDR3: CASSIGGSNQPQHF. In DNA, the CDR3 is TGTGCCAGTAGTATCGGGGGGAGCAATCAGCCCCAGCATTTT.

The J gene is TRBJ2-7, the V gene TRBV15; 8 nucleotides line up with TRBD1. Germline loops: CDR1 LNHNV, CDR2 YYDKDF (reference sequence). The V segment lost 2 bases and the J segment 2 bases; nucleotides outside the gene matches: 14. There are 18 residues in the CDR3. The CDR3 is CATSRPRTGPSHTYEQYF. The CDR3, as DNA: TGTGCCACCAGCAGACCTCGGACAGGGCCCTCCCACACCTACGAGCAGTACTTC.

The CDR3 bases are TGCGCCAGCAGCCCAGGACTAGCGGGAGGGGTCACAGATACGCAGTATTTT. It yields the protein CASSPGLAGGVTDTQYF. The chain combines TRBV5-1 with TRBJ2-3; the match to TRBD2 covers 15 bases. With V trimmed by 4 bases and J by 2 bases, 5 bases remained unmatched. Germline values: CDR1 SGHRS, CDR2 YFSETQ. CDR3 length: 17 amino acids.

The chain carries TRBV7-6 and TRBJ2-3; 8 nucleotides agree with TRBD2. From germline, CDR1 is SGHVS and CDR2 FNYEAQ. The CDR3 has 16 residues. Germline trimming cut 5 bases from V and 4 bases from J; bases unmatched to any gene: 11. The DNA for the CDR3 is TGTGCCAGCAGCCCCACGGGCGGGGGGTCCTCAGATACGCAGTATTTT. Translated: CASSPTGGGSSDTQYF. Full variable domain (remainder filled in from reference TRBV7-6 and TRBJ2-3): GAGVSQSPRYKVTKRGQDVALRCDPISGHVSLYWYRQALGQGPEFLTYFNYEAQQDKSGLPNDRFSAERPEGSISTLTIQRTEQRDSAMYRCASSPTGGGSSDTQYFGPGTRLTVL.

This rearrangement joins TRBV3-1 (or the pseudogene TRBV3-2) to TRBJ1-1; no clear D. Germline V CDR1 and CDR2: LGHDT, YNNKEL (reference sequence). The CDR3 is 14 amino acids. The ends were cut back, 4 bases at V and 9 bases at J, with 18 bases in the middle. The CDR3 loop is CASSRTEVPGQAFF. The DNA for the CDR3 is TGTGCCAGCAGCCGAACGGAGGTCCCGGGCCAAGCTTTCTTT.

The genes are TRBV9 and TRBJ2-7, with 7 bases aligning to TRBD2. The CDR3 loop spans 13 amino acids. CDR1 is SGDLS and CDR2 is YYNGEE in the germline V gene. The ends lost 4 bases at V and 7 bases at J; junction bases unmatched: 8. CDR3 sequence: CASSRGDGTEQYF. Written as DNA, the CDR3 is TGTGCCAGCAGCCGGGGGGATGGTACTGAGCAGTACTTC.

This rearrangement joins TRBV3-1 (or the pseudogene TRBV3-2) to TRBJ2-5; 8 bases align to TRBD2. CDR3 size: 15 residues. The ends lost 5 bases at V and 4 bases at J; junction bases unmatched: 9. Germline V gene sequence: CDR1 LGHDT, CDR2 YNNKEL (reference sequence). The CDR3 here is CASSWNSAGVETQYF. The DNA for the CDR3 is TGTGCCAGCAGCTGGAACTCAGCGGGAGTAGAGACCCAGTACTTC.

The J gene is TRBJ2-1, the V gene TRBV7-9; D ambiguous. This CDR3 has 12 amino acids. V was clipped by 6 bases and J by 5 bases, with 8 bases between them. In germline, CDR1 is SEHNR, CDR2 FQNEAQ (reference sequence). The CDR3 loop reads CASRQQNNEQFF. The CDR3 DNA follows: TGTGCCAGCAGACAACAGAACAATGAGCAGTTCTTC.

The chain couples TRBV6-6 to TRBJ1-5, with TRBD1 identical over 7 bases. The J segment lost 0 bases and the V segment lost 8 bases, leaving 4 bases of the junction unmatched. The V gene's germline CDR1 is MNHNY and CDR2 SVGAGI (reference sequence). The CDR3 length is 14 residues. The CDR3 is CASAQGISNQPQHF. In nucleotides, the CDR3 is TGTGCCAGCGCACAGGGGATTAGCAATCAGCCCCAGCATTTT.

This chain joins TRBV15 and TRBJ2-2; TRBD2 aligns across 9 bases. With 0 bases clipped from V and 8 bases from J, the junction kept 7 bases outside the gene matches. This CDR3 region has 16 residues. CDR1 is LNHNV, CDR2 YYDKDF, per germline (reference sequence). CDR3 coding DNA: TGTGCCACCAGCAGAGATCTTGCTAGCGGGATAGGGGAGCTGTTTTTT. Protein sequence: CATSRDLASGIGELFF.

The chain links TRBV7-2 to TRBJ2-7, with 10 bases that match TRBD2. The CDR3 extends over 14 amino acids. The germline gives CDR1 SGHTA, CDR2 FQGNSA. V trimming: 5 bases; J trimming: 6 bases; junction bases outside the gene matches: 7. CDR3: CASSDSGGRSEQYF. CDR3 sequence (DNA): TGTGCCAGCAGCGATAGCGGGGGGAGAAGCGAGCAGTACTTC.

The rearrangement links TRBV7-2 to TRBJ1-1; tentatively, D is TRBD1 (6 bases). With 5 bases removed from V and 6 bases from J, the gap between germline ends came to 16 bases. The CDR3 contains 14 residues. Germline CDR1 and CDR2: SGHTA and FQGNSA. CDR3 residues: CASSPTGESPEAFF. CDR3 bases: TGTGCCAGCAGCCCGACAGGCGAGTCCCCTGAAGCTTTCTTT. Full variable domain (missing parts from reference TRBV7-2 and TRBJ1-1): GAGVSQSPSNKVTEKGKDVELRCDPISGHTALYWYRQSLGQGLEFLIYFQGNSAPDKSGLPSDRFSAERTGGSVSTLTIQRTQQEDSAVYLCASSPTGESPEAFFGQGTRLTVV.

CDR3 residues: CASRGPYTVPPYNEQFF. The CDR3, as DNA: TGTGCCAGCAGGGGGCCATATACTGTTCCACCTTACAATGAGCAGTTCTTC. This chain links TRBV19 with TRBJ2-1, with 8 positions matching TRBD1. The CDR3 contains 17 residues. Per the germline V gene, CDR1 is LNHDA and CDR2 is SQIVND (reference sequence). Losses at the gene ends were 9 bases for V and 4 bases for J; bases not matched to a gene: 17.

By share, this clone ranks as medium-sized. The chain links TRBV7-2 to TRBJ2-2; weak D call: TRBD2 (7 bases). Germline-derived CDR1 and CDR2 are SGHTA and FQGNSA. Trimming stripped 1 base from V and 7 bases from J, with 16 bases between. The CDR3 extends over 16 amino acids. The CDR3 coding sequence is TGTGCCAGCAGCTTAGGGTCTAGCGGAGGGGGCGGGGAGCTGTTTTTT. Its protein is CASSLGSSGGGGELFF.

The count of this clone is one. The V gene is TRBV20-1, the J gene TRBJ2-1, with TRBD2 matching 10 bases. CDR1 is DFQATT and CDR2 is SNEGSKA in the germline V gene (reference sequence). Trimming removed 3 bases from V and 7 bases from J; junction bases left unmatched: 9. CDR3 length equals 15 residues. The CDR3 DNA is TGCAGTGCTAGTTATGCTAGCGGGAGTGTTAATGAGCAGTTCTTC. It yields the protein CSASYASGSVNEQFF.

The V gene is TRBV9, the J gene TRBJ2-7; D perhaps matches TRBD1 (5 bases). Trimming took 3 bases from V and 7 from J, leaving 20 bases between them. This CDR3 is 15 amino acids long. Germline V CDR1 and CDR2: SGDLS, YYNGEE. CDR3 sequence: CASSAQGREAEEQYF. DNA of the CDR3: TGTGCCAGCAGCGCGCAGGGCCGCGAAGCTGAGGAGCAGTACTTC.

The chain recombines TRBV5-1 with TRBJ2-2; 10 bases fit TRBD2. The CDR3 contains 17 residues. Germline CDR1 SGHRS, CDR2 YFSETQ. V shed 6 bases, J shed 4 bases, and the junction held 12 bases outside the gene matches. The DNA of the CDR3 is TGCGCCAGCAAAAGGGCTAGCGGGGGACGGGGCACCGGGGAGCTGTTTTTT. Amino acid sequence: CASKRASGGRGTGELFF.

This clone is a singleton in its sample. The V and J genes are TRBV18 and TRBJ1-1; D is uncertain. Trimming cost V 6 bases and J 0 bases, with 8 bases left between them. Germline loops: CDR1 KGHSH, CDR2 LQKENI. CDR3 length: 13 residues. Written as DNA, the CDR3 is TGTGCCAGCTCTACCGAGATGAACACTGAAGCTTTCTTT. Encoded protein: CASSTEMNTEAFF.

This clone was observed once. The chain is built from TRBV14 and TRBJ2-7; D not certain. Germline CDR1 SGHDN, CDR2 FVKESK. The CDR3 runs 17 residues. V was shortened by 8 bases and J by 4 bases, with 27 bases between the two germline ends. CDR3 sequence reads: CASRPKPQRRSLYEQYF. DNA for the CDR3: TGTGCCAGCCGTCCGAAACCTCAAAGGCGGAGTTTGTACGAGCAGTACTTC.

This clone was picked up a small number of times. The V gene is TRBV7-9, the J gene TRBJ2-7; 9 nucleotides line up with TRBD1. The junction had 6 bases not matched to a gene; V was cut back by 2 bases and J by 4 bases. Germline CDR1 SEHNR, CDR2 FQNEAQ (reference sequence). This CDR3 is built from 15 residues. The CDR3 DNA follows: TGTGCCAGCAGCTTACCTATGGGACAGGGATACGAGCAGTACTTC. Protein: CASSLPMGQGYEQYF.